Listed below are T cell receptor beta chains from one sample, sequenced in a study of PD-1 blockade in classical Hodgkin lymphoma. The assay was immunoSEQ multiplex PCR, and TCRdb's table has in-frame clones only and misses some. The sample carries about 32,000 clones, about 88% recorded once. The sequenced sample consisted of CD4+ T cells from blood. The receptors come from a human donor with classical Hodgkin lymphoma. Both conserved end residues are part of each CDR3. The order of the fields is CDR3 DNA, CDR3 protein, D gene, J gene, clone size, V gene. D genes are given only for firm matches. The size of a clone is reported for some rows only, either as once, few or many, or as a class for expanded clones.

CDR3 DNA: TGTGCCAGCTCACCCCCCAGCGGGGGCACAGATACGCAGTATTTT
CDR3 protein: CASSPPSGGTDTQYF
D gene: TRBD2
J gene: TRBJ2-3
clone size: NA
V gene: TRBV18

CDR3 DNA: TGTGCCAGCATGGGGGAGGCTAATGAAAAACTGTTTTTT
CDR3 protein: CASMGEANEKLFF
D gene: NA
J gene: TRBJ1-4
clone size: NA
V gene: TRBV6-1

CDR3 DNA: TGTGCCAGCAGCGTCGGGACAGGATATAACATTCAGTACTTC
CDR3 protein: CASSVGTGYNIQYF
D gene: TRBD1
J gene: TRBJ2-4
clone size: NA
V gene: TRBV7-9

CDR3 DNA: TGTGCCAGCTCACCACGTCCCTCTAGCGGGAGTAACACCGGGGAGCTGTTTTTT
CDR3 protein: CASSPRPSSGSNTGELFF
D gene: TRBD2
J gene: TRBJ2-2
clone size: NA
V gene: TRBV18

CDR3 DNA: TGTGCCAGCTCACCCCTCGGACGGGGAAAAGGGTATGGCTACACCTTC
CDR3 protein: CASSPLGRGKGYGYTF
D gene: NA
J gene: TRBJ1-2
clone size: NA
V gene: TRBV18

CDR3 DNA: TGTGCCAGCAGCTCGGGACAGCCGAACACTGAAGCTTTCTTT
CDR3 protein: CASSSGQPNTEAFF
D gene: TRBD1
J gene: TRBJ1-1
clone size: NA
V gene: TRBV7-3

CDR3 DNA: TGTGCCAGCTCCCGACAGGGGAGGGACTATGGCTACACCTTC
CDR3 protein: CASSRQGRDYGYTF
D gene: TRBD1
J gene: TRBJ1-2
clone size: few
V gene: TRBV6-1

CDR3 DNA: TGTGCCAGCAGCTTAGCCCGGACGTCAGATACGCAGTATTTT
CDR3 protein: CASSLARTSDTQYF
D gene: NA
J gene: TRBJ2-3
clone size: NA
V gene: TRBV11-1

CDR3 DNA: TGTGCCAGCAGTGTCTTGAGCTCCTACAATGAGCAGTTCTTC
CDR3 protein: CASSVLSSYNEQFF
D gene: NA
J gene: TRBJ2-1
clone size: NA
V gene: TRBV6-1

CDR3 DNA: TGTGCCAGTAGTATTGGGACTCAAGGCAGGTCTGGAAACACCATATATTTT
CDR3 protein: CASSIGTQGRSGNTIYF
D gene: NA
J gene: TRBJ1-3
clone size: NA
V gene: TRBV19

CDR3 DNA: TGTGCCAGCAGCGGGGACACCCTCTACGGTGAGCAGTTCTTC
CDR3 protein: CASSGDTLYGEQFF
D gene: NA
J gene: TRBJ2-1
clone size: NA
V gene: TRBV2

CDR3 DNA: TGTGCCAGCTCACCACCGGCAGTCGAGAGGAATGAGCAGTTCTTC
CDR3 protein: CASSPPAVERNEQFF
D gene: NA
J gene: TRBJ2-1
clone size: NA
V gene: TRBV18

CDR3 DNA: TGTGCCATCAAAGATACAGGACCAAATCAGCCCCAGCATTTT
CDR3 protein: CAIKDTGPNQPQHF
D gene: NA
J gene: TRBJ1-5
clone size: NA
V gene: TRBV10-3

CDR3 DNA: TGCAGCGTGGCAGGGAGCATGAACACTGAAGCTTTCTTT
CDR3 protein: CSVAGSMNTEAFF
D gene: NA
J gene: TRBJ1-1
clone size: NA
V gene: TRBV29-1

CDR3 DNA: TGTGCCAGCAGCCCCGGGGGTAGCACCGGGGAGCTGTTTTTT
CDR3 protein: CASSPGGSTGELFF
D gene: NA
J gene: TRBJ2-2
clone size: once
V gene: TRBV28

CDR3 DNA: TGTGCCAGCAACCGAGGTCCGGTCAATGGCTACACCTTC
CDR3 protein: CASNRGPVNGYTF
D gene: NA
J gene: TRBJ1-2
clone size: NA
V gene: TRBV7-9

CDR3 DNA: TGCGCCAGCAGCTTGGTCCCAGATACGCAGTATTTT
CDR3 protein: CASSLVPDTQYF
D gene: NA
J gene: TRBJ2-3
clone size: NA
V gene: TRBV5-1

CDR3 DNA: TGTGCCAGCAGTAGGACAGGGAGTCAGCCCCAGCATTTT
CDR3 protein: CASSRTGSQPQHF
D gene: TRBD1
J gene: TRBJ1-5
clone size: once
V gene: TRBV13

CDR3 DNA: TGCGCCAGCAGCCCGAGGGAACAGCTGAACACTGAAGCTTTCTTT
CDR3 protein: CASSPREQLNTEAFF
D gene: NA
J gene: TRBJ1-1
clone size: NA
V gene: TRBV5-1

CDR3 DNA: TGTGCCAGCAGTTTCAAGAGCCCACCCCAGGAGTTCTTC
CDR3 protein: CASSFKSPPQEFF
D gene: NA
J gene: TRBJ2-1
clone size: NA
V gene: TRBV27

CDR3 DNA: TGTGCCAGCAGCCAAGGAGGGGGACTCTACAATGAGCAGTTCTTC
CDR3 protein: CASSQGGGLYNEQFF
D gene: NA
J gene: TRBJ2-1
clone size: NA
V gene: TRBV14

CDR3 DNA: TGTGCCAGCAGCTTCGGCACACAGGGGGTCTATGGCTACACCTTC
CDR3 protein: CASSFGTQGVYGYTF
D gene: TRBD1
J gene: TRBJ1-2
clone size: NA
V gene: TRBV7-9

CDR3 DNA: TGTGCCAGCAGCTCGGGACAGGGGAATGGCTACACCTTC
CDR3 protein: CASSSGQGNGYTF
D gene: TRBD1
J gene: TRBJ1-2
clone size: NA
V gene: TRBV5-4

CDR3 DNA: TGTGCCAGCAGCCGGGACAGGGGGGGCAATCAGCCCCAGCATTTT
CDR3 protein: CASSRDRGGNQPQHF
D gene: TRBD1
J gene: TRBJ1-5
clone size: NA
V gene: TRBV6-5

CDR3 DNA: TGCGCCAGCAGCTTGCCAGGGAATGAGCAGTTCTTC
CDR3 protein: CASSLPGNEQFF
D gene: NA
J gene: TRBJ2-1
clone size: NA
V gene: TRBV5-1

CDR3 DNA: TGTGCCAGCACCAAGGACGTGGGTGAAGCTTTCTTT
CDR3 protein: CASTKDVGEAFF
D gene: NA
J gene: TRBJ1-1
clone size: NA
V gene: TRBV7-9

CDR3 DNA: TGTGCCAGCTCACGACAGGGGGCGGATGAGACCCAGTACTTC
CDR3 protein: CASSRQGADETQYF
D gene: TRBD1
J gene: TRBJ2-5
clone size: NA
V gene: TRBV18

CDR3 DNA: TGTGCCAGCAGCCCCGGACAGGTCCAAGAGACCCAGTACTTC
CDR3 protein: CASSPGQVQETQYF
D gene: TRBD1
J gene: TRBJ2-5
clone size: NA
V gene: TRBV5-6